The next 6 T cell receptor beta chains were all read from a single sample in a study of response to subunit inactivated influenza vaccine. TCRdb re-derived calls from the RT-PCR reads in MiXCR, one entry per CDR3 protein. The data show approximately 480,000 distinct CDR3 sequences, 11% seen once. The sample was PBMCs from blood, taken roughly 48 days after vaccination. Receptor source: a man aged 50-60 years who received an inactivated influenza vaccine.

The sample holds a few counts of this clonotype. This chain links TRBV12-3 or TRBV12-4 with TRBJ2-2; D is uncertain. Trimming removed 6 bases at V and 1 base at J, with 9 bases between. The CDR3 loop spans 14 amino acids. The CDR3 DNA reads TGTGCCAGCAGCTGGACGGGGAACACCGGGGAGCTGTTTTTT. Amino acid sequence: CASSWTGNTGELFF.

The rearrangement links TRBV20-1 to TRBJ2-3; a weak D match, TRBD2 (6 bases). The V end lost 3 bases, the J end lost 4 bases, and 14 bases lay between the germline ends. The CDR3 runs 14 residues. Per the germline V gene, CDR1 is DFQATT and CDR2 is SNEGSKA (reference sequence). The CDR3 nucleotides read TGCAGTGCTAGTATTTCGGGAGAGGCAGATACGCAGTATTTT. As protein: CSASISGEADTQYF.

Ten or more counts support this clonotype. The chain links TRBV20-1 to TRBJ1-1, with D unresolved. Germline CDR1 reads DFQATT; CDR2 reads SNEGSKA (reference sequence). The CDR3 is 14 amino acids. V was clipped by 3 bases and J by 0 bases, with 11 bases between them. CDR3 sequence: CSASGWTLNTEAFF. CDR3 nucleotides: TGCAGTGCTAGCGGTTGGACTTTGAACACTGAAGCTTTCTTT.

This clonotype was counted a few times. One junction end does not reproduce the germline sequence, and a read error may be involved. V usage is TRBV5-1 and J usage is TRBJ2-1; 7 bases align to TRBD2. Looked up from germline, CDR1 is SGHRS and CDR2 is YFSETQ. This CDR3 spans 16 amino acids. This CDR3 is CASSLNGRPSNNEQFF. CDR3 coding DNA: TGCGCCAGCAGCTTGAACGGGAGGCCCTCCAACAATGAGCAGTTCTTC.

This clonotype was seen ten or more times. The chain has TRBV20-1 and TRBJ1-5, with 8 bases that match TRBD1. The length of the CDR3 is 14 residues. The germline CDR1 and CDR2 sequences are DFQATT and SNEGSKA (reference sequence). Losses at the gene ends were 3 bases for V and 5 bases for J; bases not matched to a gene: 6. CDR3 residues: CSARRTGMHQPQHF. Here the CDR3 DNA reads TGCAGTGCTAGGCGGACAGGGATGCATCAGCCCCAGCATTTT.

This clonotype has only a few counts. CDR3 nucleotides: TGTGCCACCAGCAGGAGCACAGCGCAATCTTACAATGAGCAGTTCTTC. It is translated as CATSRSTAQSYNEQFF. This chain joins TRBV15 and TRBJ2-1; no definite D call. Germline V lookup: CDR1 LNHNV, CDR2 YYDKDF (reference sequence). The V end lost 3 bases, the J end lost 4 bases, and 16 bases lay between the germline ends. This CDR3 region has 16 residues.